The 31 T cell receptor beta chains given below trace back to one sample, sequenced in a study of blood T cell repertoires in COVID-19. The table came from immunoSEQ multiplex PCR; TCRdb's copy has only in-frame clones and leaves some out. The data show hundreds of thousands of clones, with approximately 90% seen just once and roughly 1.2% held by the top ten. Sequencing was carried out using PBMCs or T cells enriched from blood (not recorded which). The receptor source for this set is a man aged 30 to 45 who had recovered from COVID-19.

The chain employs TRBV5-5 and TRBJ1-3; TRBD1 might be the D (5 bases). Per germline, CDR1 SGHKS and CDR2 YYEKEE (reference sequence). V lost 2 bases, J lost 0 bases, and 18 bases lay in between. The CDR3 length is 18 residues. In nucleotides, the CDR3 is TGTGCCAGCAGCTTATTAAGGCGGGGGAACTACTCTGGAAACACCATATATTTT. Its protein product is CASSLLRRGNYSGNTIYF.

The rearrangement joins TRBV28 to TRBJ2-7; TRBD2 might be the D (6 bases). CDR1 is MDHEN, CDR2 SYDVKM, per germline. The CDR3 contains 14 residues. V gave up 7 bases and J gave up 3 bases, with 16 bases separating them. CDR3 loop: CASTPGLSLYEQYF. CDR3 DNA: TGTGCCAGCACCCCGGGACTGTCCCTCTACGAGCAGTACTTC.

J is TRBJ2-3 and V is TRBV27; D gene ambiguous. CDR1 is MNHEY and CDR2 is SMNVEV in the germline V gene (reference sequence). The CDR3 is 15 residues long. V shed 2 bases and J shed 3 bases, with 12 bases lying between them. The chain's CDR3 is CASSLVPVDTDTQYF. DNA of the CDR3: TGTGCCAGCAGTTTAGTTCCGGTCGATACAGATACGCAGTATTTT.

The chain links TRBV5-1 to TRBJ1-1; tentatively, D is TRBD1 (5 bases). V dropped 3 bases and J dropped 0 bases, with 9 bases sitting between them. The CDR3 contains 14 residues. The germline CDR1 and CDR2 sequences are SGHRS and YFSETQ. DNA for the CDR3: TGCGCCAGCAGCTCCACGACAGTGAACACTGAAGCTTTCTTT. This sequence encodes CASSSTTVNTEAFF.

The gene calls are TRBV3-1 (or the pseudogene TRBV3-2) and TRBJ1-1; D unresolved. CDR1 LGHDT and CDR2 YNNKEL come from the germline V gene (reference sequence). Between the trimmed V and J ends, which lost 1 base and 1 base, there was a span of 4 bases. This CDR3 is 13 amino acids long. Here the CDR3 reads CASSQGQNTEAFF. As DNA, the CDR3 is TGTGCCAGCAGCCAAGGACAGAACACTGAAGCTTTCTTT.

This clone was observed a few times. CDR3 sequence (DNA): TGTGCCAGCAGCCAAAGAAGGACCGGGACAGGGGACACCGGGGAGCTGTTTTTT. This sequence encodes CASSQRRTGTGDTGELFF. This chain joins TRBV11-3 and TRBJ2-2, with 10 nucleotides matching TRBD1. The CDR3 is 18 amino acids. Germline-derived CDR1 and CDR2 are SGHNT and YENEEA. With V trimmed by 5 bases and J by 3 bases, 12 bases remained unmatched.

J is TRBJ2-7 and V is TRBV15; 10 bases agree with TRBD2. Losses at the gene ends were 0 bases for V and 4 bases for J; bases not matched to a gene: 9. This CDR3 is built from 17 residues. Germline V gene data show CDR1 as LNHNV and CDR2 as YYDKDF (reference sequence). CDR3 sequence reads: CATSRDSNSGGTYEQYF. The CDR3 bases are TGTGCCACCAGCAGAGATTCGAATAGCGGGGGGACTTACGAGCAGTACTTC.

CDR3: CASSLITGYETQYF. In DNA form, the CDR3 reads TGTGCCAGCAGCTTAATTACAGGGTACGAGACCCAGTACTTC. The chain is built from TRBV7-2 and TRBJ2-5, with a tentative D call TRBD1 (6 bases). V was clipped by 2 bases and J by 5 bases, with 12 bases between them. The CDR3 is 14 residues long. CDR1 is SGHTA, CDR2 FQGNSA, per germline. Variable domain in full (rest from reference TRBV7-2 and TRBJ2-5): GAGVSQSPSNKVTEKGKDVELRCDPISGHTALYWYRQSLGQGLEFLIYFQGNSAPDKSGLPSDRFSAERTGGSVSTLTIQRTQQEDSAVYLCASSLITGYETQYFGPGTRLLVL.

The chain combines TRBV5-1 with TRBJ2-4; 8 nucleotides match TRBD2. Unmatched junction bases numbered 8, after V lost 3 bases and J lost 6 bases. The germline gives CDR1 SGHRS, CDR2 YFSETQ. The CDR3 length is 15 residues. CDR3 protein: CASSSEAGVGNIQYF. DNA of the CDR3: TGCGCCAGCAGCTCAGAAGCGGGAGTTGGAAACATTCAGTACTTC.

The chain joins TRBV24-1 to TRBJ1-6; D is undetermined. V was shortened by 3 bases and J by 2 bases, with 4 bases between the two germline ends. The CDR3 totals 14 residues. Per germline, CDR1 KGHDR and CDR2 SFDVKD. The CDR3 region is CATSDRAYNSPLHF. The DNA for the CDR3 is TGTGCCACCAGTGATCGGGCCTATAATTCACCCCTCCACTTT.

The rearrangement uses TRBV27 and TRBJ1-1; D might be TRBD1 (5 bases). This CDR3 has 14 amino acids. Germline V gives CDR1 MNHEY, CDR2 SMNVEV (reference sequence). The germline V and J ends were trimmed by 5 bases and 9 bases, with 19 bases remaining between them. The CDR3 DNA sequence: TGTGCCAGCAGTCCCCACGGGGGGTCAAATAAAGCTTTCTTT. It specifies CASSPHGGSNKAFF.

The rearrangement joins TRBV5-1 to TRBJ2-1, with 12 bases that match TRBD2. The CDR3 covers 16 residues. The junction had 5 bases not matched to a gene; V was cut back by 4 bases and J by 3 bases. Looked up from germline, CDR1 is SGHRS and CDR2 is YFSETQ. The CDR3 nucleotides are TGCGCCAGCAGCCCGGGACTAGCGGGTATCTACAATGAGCAGTTCTTC. As protein: CASSPGLAGIYNEQFF. The full variable domain, rest sourced from reference TRBV5-1 and TRBJ2-1, is KAGVTQTPRYLIKTRGQQVTLSCSPISGHRSVSWYQQTPGQGLQFLFEYFSETQRNKGNFPGRFSGRQFSNSRSEMNVSTLELGDSALYLCASSPGLAGIYNEQFFGPGTRLTVL.

The chain recombines TRBV19 with TRBJ2-7; 12 bases agree with TRBD1. Germline-derived CDR1 and CDR2 are LNHDA and SQIVND (reference sequence). The CDR3 totals 18 residues. V was clipped by 6 bases and J by 2 bases; unmatched bases: 14. The CDR3 here is CASSRDRGLYSEPYEQYF. The CDR3 nucleotides read TGTGCCAGTAGCAGGGACAGGGGGCTTTATAGTGAGCCCTACGAGCAGTACTTC.

This chain links TRBV10-1 with TRBJ2-2; D may be TRBD1 (5 bases). Germline assignment: CDR1 WNHNN and CDR2 SYGVQD (reference sequence). The length of the CDR3 is 15 residues. The ends were cut back, 5 bases at V and 3 bases at J, with 13 bases in the middle. CDR3: CASSSQGEHTGELFF. The CDR3, as DNA: TGCGCCAGCAGTTCCCAGGGCGAGCACACCGGGGAGCTGTTTTTT.

This sequence joins TRBV5-4 and TRBJ2-2; the match to TRBD2 covers 8 bases. The CDR3 covers 16 residues. Germline loops: CDR1 SGHNT, CDR2 YYREEE (reference sequence). V lost 3 bases and J lost 5; bases outside the gene matches: 9. CDR3 nucleotides: TGTGCCAGCAGCTCTGTAGCGGGATCTGAGACCGGGGAGCTGTTTTTT. It yields the protein CASSSVAGSETGELFF.

The chain combines TRBV14 with TRBJ2-1; 12 bases align to TRBD2. The CDR3 spans 23 residues. The germline CDR1 and CDR2 sequences are SGHDN and FVKESK. Germline trimming cut 1 base from V and 6 bases from J; bases unmatched to any gene: 25. CDR3 sequence (DNA): TGTGCCAGCAGCCAAGTTCGTTTTCATGGGCGCCTATCAAGGACTAGCGGGATCAATGAGCAGTTCTTC. Protein product: CASSQVRFHGRLSRTSGINEQFF.

This clone was picked up one time. The chain combines TRBV21-1 with TRBJ2-7; TRBD1 is the table's D call, not checked against the DNA. TRBV21-1 is assigned pseudogene status. The CDR3 loop spans 15 amino acids. For the CDR3, the DNA is TGTGCCAGCAGCCCTGGGACAGGTAACGACTACGAGCAGTACTTC. It yields the protein CASSPGTGNDYEQYF.

The rearrangement links TRBV13 to TRBJ2-5; 9 positions match TRBD1. The CDR3 loop spans 16 amino acids. From germline, CDR1 is PRHDT and CDR2 FYEKMQ (reference sequence). Trimming took 4 bases from V and 1 from J; bases not matched to a gene: 7. CDR3 sequence: CASSSPGTGIQETQYF. CDR3 nucleotides: TGTGCCAGCAGCTCACCCGGGACAGGGATCCAAGAGACCCAGTACTTC.

The chain carries TRBV2 and TRBJ2-7, with 13 positions matching TRBD2. V shed 6 bases, J shed 4 bases, and the junction held 6 bases outside the gene matches. This CDR3 is 15 amino acids long. From germline, CDR1 is SNHLY and CDR2 FYNNEI. The CDR3 DNA follows: TGTGCCAGCAGCGAGGTACTAGCGGGAGGGTACGAGCAGTACTTC. Amino acids: CASSEVLAGGYEQYF. Drawing the rest from reference TRBV2 and TRBJ2-7, the complete variable domain is EPEVTQTPSHQVTQMGQEVILRCVPISNHLYFYWYRQILGQKVEFLVSFYNNEISEKSEIFDDQFSVERPDGSNFTLKIRSTKLEDSAMYFCASSEVLAGGYEQYFGPGTRLTVT.

This chain joins TRBV10-3 and TRBJ1-5; D may be TRBD1 (6 bases). The CDR3 contains 16 residues. In germline, CDR1 is ENHRY, CDR2 SYGVKD. V lost 6 bases, J lost 1 base, and 16 bases lay in between. CDR3 amino acids: CAISNYQGTSNQPQHF. CDR3 bases: TGTGCCATCAGCAACTACCAAGGGACAAGCAATCAGCCCCAGCATTTT.

Notes on this clone: With a much larger clone just one base away, this may be a read error. V usage is TRBV9 and J usage is TRBJ2-1, with 7 bases that match TRBD1. There are 13 residues in the CDR3. The germline V gene has CDR1 SGDLS and CDR2 YYNGEE. V was clipped by 3 bases and J by 5 bases; unmatched bases: 2. The CDR3: CASSGQGNNEQFF. For the CDR3, the DNA is TGTGCCAGCAGCGGACAGGGTAACAATGAGCAGTTCTTC. Full variable domain (rest looked up from reference TRBV9 and TRBJ2-1): DSGVTQTPKHLITATGQRVTLRCSPRSGDLSVYWYQQSLDQGLQFLIQYYNGEERAKGNILERFSAQQFPDLHSELNLSSLELGDSALYFCASSGQGNNEQFFGPGTRLTVL.

J is TRBJ2-5 and V is TRBV6-2 or TRBV6-3, with 9 bases that match TRBD1. This CDR3 has 15 amino acids. V dropped 5 bases and J dropped 5; count of bases not matched to a gene: 9. Germline CDR1 MNHEY, CDR2 SVGEGT. The CDR3 DNA is TGTGCCAGCAGTAGGGACAGGGCGTCGGTGGAGACCCAGTACTTC. This sequence encodes CASSRDRASVETQYF.

The V gene is TRBV9, the J gene TRBJ1-2; D gene ambiguous. The CDR3 runs 15 residues. Germline CDR1 SGDLS, CDR2 YYNGEE. With 0 bases removed from V and 1 base from J, the gap between germline ends came to 10 bases. CDR3 sequence reads: CASSVVGTSNYGYTF. Here the CDR3 DNA reads TGTGCCAGCAGCGTAGTGGGCACAAGTAACTATGGCTACACCTTC. Looking up the rest from reference TRBV9 and TRBJ1-2 gives the full variable domain: DSGVTQTPKHLITATGQRVTLRCSPRSGDLSVYWYQQSLDQGLQFLIQYYNGEERAKGNILERFSAQQFPDLHSELNLSSLELGDSALYFCASSVVGTSNYGYTFGSGTRLTVV.

The V gene is TRBV3-1 (or the pseudogene TRBV3-2), the J gene TRBJ2-7; D possibly corresponds to TRBD2 (6 bases). Germline V gene data show CDR1 as LGHDT and CDR2 as YNNKEL (reference sequence). Trimming cost V 1 base and J 4 bases, with 14 bases left between them. The CDR3 is made up of 15 amino acids. The CDR3 nucleotides are TGTGCCAGCAGCCAAGTCTCAGGTGCGGGATACGAGCAGTACTTC. Protein: CASSQVSGAGYEQYF.

J is TRBJ1-1 and V is TRBV6-5; the match to TRBD1 covers 8 bases. This CDR3 has 12 amino acids. Germline-derived CDR1 and CDR2 are MNHEY and SVGAGI. V shed 6 bases and J 3 bases; nucleotides not matched to a gene: 0. The CDR3 here is CASRTGDTEAFF. The CDR3 coding sequence is TGTGCCAGCAGGACAGGGGACACTGAAGCTTTCTTT.

The sample holds one count of this clone. An end of the junction does not agree with germline; a read error may underlie this. The V call is TRBV6-5, the J call TRBJ1-1; possibly TRBD1 for D (6 bases). Germline V gene data show CDR1 as MNHEY and CDR2 as SVGAGI. The CDR3 runs 15 residues. CDR3 sequence reads: CASSYSSRGNAEAFF. The CDR3 region has the DNA TGTGCCAGCAGTTACTCTTCTAGGGGGAACGCTGAAGCTTTCTTT.

The chain combines TRBV19 with TRBJ1-6; no clear D. V lost 5 bases and J lost 9, with 17 bases in between. This CDR3 comprises 15 residues. CDR1 and CDR2 from the germline V gene are LNHDA and SQIVND (reference sequence). The CDR3: CASSGRDQPASPLHF. The CDR3, as DNA: TGTGCCAGTAGTGGGAGGGATCAGCCCGCTTCACCCCTCCACTTT.

Only a few counts were recorded for this clone. The chain links TRBV4-3 to TRBJ2-2; TRBD1 agrees at 7 bases. CDR1 is LGHNA, CDR2 YSLEER, per germline. CDR3 length equals 15 residues. V shed 0 bases and J 9 bases; nucleotides not matched to a gene: 7. CDR3 coding DNA: TGCGCCAGCAGCCAAGATTTAGACAGGGCTAGGGAGCTGTTTTTT. This translates into CASSQDLDRARELFF.

This rearrangement joins TRBV5-4 to TRBJ2-7; 11 bases are a match to TRBD2. The germline V gene has CDR1 SGHNT and CDR2 YYREEE (reference sequence). The CDR3 is 16 amino acids. The V gene end was trimmed by 0 bases and the J gene end by 5 bases; junction bases not matched to a gene: 7. In DNA form, the CDR3 reads TGTGCCAGCAGCTTGGGACTAGCGGGGCGGGGCCACGAGCAGTACTTC. This gives the protein CASSLGLAGRGHEQYF.

The chain couples TRBV20-1 to TRBJ2-7; tentative D call: TRBD1 (5 bases). CDR3 length: 11 residues. V was pared by 6 bases and J by 0 bases, with 6 bases between. Germline values: CDR1 DFQATT, CDR2 SNEGSKA (reference sequence). The CDR3 region has the DNA TGCAGTGCCGACAGCTCCTACGAGCAGTACTTC. Amino acids: CSADSSYEQYF.

This clone was detected only once. This chain joins TRBV11-2 and TRBJ2-7; D might be TRBD1 (6 bases). Germline values: CDR1 SGHAT, CDR2 FQNNGV. Trimming pared 1 base from V and 0 bases from J, leaving 13 bases between. The CDR3 spans 16 residues. This CDR3 is CASSLGGNRASYEQYF. CDR3 coding DNA: TGTGCCAGCAGCTTAGGGGGTAACAGGGCCTCCTACGAGCAGTACTTC.